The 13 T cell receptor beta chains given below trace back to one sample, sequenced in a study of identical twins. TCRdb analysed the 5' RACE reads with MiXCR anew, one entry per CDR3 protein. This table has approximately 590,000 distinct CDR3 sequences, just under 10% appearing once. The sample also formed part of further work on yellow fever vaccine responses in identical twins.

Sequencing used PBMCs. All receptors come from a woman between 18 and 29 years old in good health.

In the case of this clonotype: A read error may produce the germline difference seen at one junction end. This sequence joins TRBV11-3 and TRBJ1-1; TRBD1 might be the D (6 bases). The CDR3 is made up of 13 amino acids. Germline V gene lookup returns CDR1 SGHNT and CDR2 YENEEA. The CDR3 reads CVSSFRGNTEAFF. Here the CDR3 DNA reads TGTGTCAGCAGCTTCAGGGGGAACACTGAAGCTTTCTTT.

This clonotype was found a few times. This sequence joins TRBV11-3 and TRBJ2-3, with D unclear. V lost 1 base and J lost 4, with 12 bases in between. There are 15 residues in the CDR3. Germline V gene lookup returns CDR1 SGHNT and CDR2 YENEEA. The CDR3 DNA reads TGTGCCAGCAGCTTAGGTGCGGAACCGCCAGATACGCAGTATTTT. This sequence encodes CASSLGAEPPDTQYF.

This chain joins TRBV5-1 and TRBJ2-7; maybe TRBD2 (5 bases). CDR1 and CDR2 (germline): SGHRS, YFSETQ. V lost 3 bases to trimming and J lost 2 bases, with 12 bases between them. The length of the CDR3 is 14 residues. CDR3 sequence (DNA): TGCGCCAGCAGCTCGGGAACCCTCACCTACGAGCAGTACTTC. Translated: CASSSGTLTYEQYF.

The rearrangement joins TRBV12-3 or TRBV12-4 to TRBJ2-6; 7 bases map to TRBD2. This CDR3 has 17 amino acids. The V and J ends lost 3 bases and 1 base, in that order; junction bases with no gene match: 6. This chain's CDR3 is CASSFHLGGSGANVLTF. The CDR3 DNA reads TGTGCCAGCAGTTTTCATCTCGGGGGGTCTGGGGCCAACGTCCTGACTTTC.

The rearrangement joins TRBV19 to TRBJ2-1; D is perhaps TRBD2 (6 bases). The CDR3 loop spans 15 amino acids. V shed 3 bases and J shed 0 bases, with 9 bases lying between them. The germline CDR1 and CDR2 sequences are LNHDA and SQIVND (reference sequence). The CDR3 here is CASSMDGSSYNEQFF. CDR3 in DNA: TGTGCCAGTAGTATGGACGGGAGCTCCTACAATGAGCAGTTCTTC.

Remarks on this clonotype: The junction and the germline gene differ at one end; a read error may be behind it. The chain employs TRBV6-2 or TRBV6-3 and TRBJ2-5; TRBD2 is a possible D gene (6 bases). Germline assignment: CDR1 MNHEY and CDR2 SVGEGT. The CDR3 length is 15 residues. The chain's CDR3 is CASCYLDGGEETQYF. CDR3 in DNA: TGTGCCAGCTGTTACTTGGACGGGGGTGAAGAGACCCAGTACTTC.

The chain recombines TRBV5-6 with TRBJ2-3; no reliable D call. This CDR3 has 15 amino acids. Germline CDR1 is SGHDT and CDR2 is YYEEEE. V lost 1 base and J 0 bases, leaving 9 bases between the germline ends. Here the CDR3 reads CASSLTNPSTDTQYF. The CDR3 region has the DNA TGTGCCAGCAGCTTGACTAACCCTAGCACAGATACGCAGTATTTT.

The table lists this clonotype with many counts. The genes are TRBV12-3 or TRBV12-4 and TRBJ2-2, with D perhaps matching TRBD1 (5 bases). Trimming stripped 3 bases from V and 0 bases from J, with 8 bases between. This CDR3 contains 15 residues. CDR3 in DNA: TGTGCCAGCAGTTTTCAGGGAACGAACACCGGGGAGCTGTTTTTT. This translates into CASSFQGTNTGELFF.

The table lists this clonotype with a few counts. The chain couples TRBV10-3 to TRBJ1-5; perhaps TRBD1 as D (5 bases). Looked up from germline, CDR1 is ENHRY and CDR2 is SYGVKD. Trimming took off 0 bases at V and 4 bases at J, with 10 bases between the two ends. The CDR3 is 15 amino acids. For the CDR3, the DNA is TGTGCCATCAGTGAGTCGACAGACCTTAATCAGCCCCAGCATTTT. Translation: CAISESTDLNQPQHF.

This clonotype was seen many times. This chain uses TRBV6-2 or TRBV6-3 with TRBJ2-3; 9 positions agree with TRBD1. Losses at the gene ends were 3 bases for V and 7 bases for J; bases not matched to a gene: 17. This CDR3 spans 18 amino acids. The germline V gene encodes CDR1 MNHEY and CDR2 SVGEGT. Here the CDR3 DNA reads TGTGCCAGCAGTTATTTCGTCAAACAGGGGGCCAACGGTTATACGCAGTATTTT. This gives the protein CASSYFVKQGANGYTQYF.

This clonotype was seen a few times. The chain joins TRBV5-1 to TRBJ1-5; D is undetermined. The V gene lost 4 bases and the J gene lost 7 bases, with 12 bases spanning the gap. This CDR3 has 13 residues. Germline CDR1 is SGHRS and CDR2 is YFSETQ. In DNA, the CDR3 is TGCGCCAGCAGCCCGGACTCCGCCCAGCCCCAGCATTTT. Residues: CASSPDSAQPQHF.

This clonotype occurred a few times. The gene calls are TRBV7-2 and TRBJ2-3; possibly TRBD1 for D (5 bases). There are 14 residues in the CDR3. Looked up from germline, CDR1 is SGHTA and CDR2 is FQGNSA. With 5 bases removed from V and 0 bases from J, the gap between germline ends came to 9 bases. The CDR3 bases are TGTGCCAGCAGCCCAGGGTGGAGCACAGATACGCAGTATTTT. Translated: CASSPGWSTDTQYF.

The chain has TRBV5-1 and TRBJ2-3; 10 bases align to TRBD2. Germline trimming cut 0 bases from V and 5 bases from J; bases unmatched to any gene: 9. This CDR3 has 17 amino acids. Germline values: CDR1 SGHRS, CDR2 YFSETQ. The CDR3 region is CASSLVAGGHRGDTQYF. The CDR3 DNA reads TGCGCCAGCAGCTTGGTAGCGGGAGGCCACCGGGGAGATACGCAGTATTTT. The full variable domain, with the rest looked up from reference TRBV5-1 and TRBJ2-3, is KAGVTQTPRYLIKTRGQQVTLSCSPISGHRSVSWYQQTPGQGLQFLFEYFSETQRNKGNFPGRFSGRQFSNSRSEMNVSTLELGDSALYLCASSLVAGGHRGDTQYFGPGTRLTVL.